This T cell receptor (beta chain) was identified during a study of blood T cell repertoires in COVID-19. At the level of the study: Samples of COVID-19 (acute and convalescent) were obtained from the United States, Italy and Spain. PBMCs, B-cell-depleted T cells, or T cells were the source of the cDNA or gDNA that made up the material.

Germline trimming cut 7 bases from V and 2 bases from J; bases unmatched to any gene: 3. CDR3 length equals 15 residues. Germline V lookup: CDR1 SEHNR, CDR2 FQNEAQ (reference sequence). Regarding this clone: Additional DNA sequences in this sample encode the identical CDR3.

This table comes from immunoSEQ multiplex PCR, and its TCRdb copy is limited to in-frame clones, with some not included. The sample yields roughly 120,000 clones, about 80% seen once. The receptor's source is a woman aged 80 or over with active or convalescent COVID-19. Sequencing input: peripheral blood. The chain carries TRBV7-9 and TRBJ2-3; 13 bases map to TRBD2. In DNA form, the CDR3 reads TGTGCCAGCAACGGACTAGCGGGAGACACAGATACGCAGTATTTT. Protein: CASNGLAGDTDTQYF.